Listed below are T cell receptor beta chains from one sample, sequenced in a study of T-cell memory formation after mild COVID-19. TCRdb re-called the 5' RACE reads with MiXCR, one entry per CDR3 protein. The sample includes 350,000 to 500,000 distinct CDR3 sequences, 20% seen only once; the top ten take 7.5% to 10%. Material for sequencing was PBMCs or a T cell subset sorted from them (not recorded which). These TCRs come from an adult woman who had mild COVID-19 (a few samples of this study predate the infection). Cell type and time point are not known. The CDR3 runs from the conserved cysteine through the conserved F or W. Each record gives: D gene, V gene, clone size, J gene, CDR3 DNA, CDR3 protein. The D gene is left open where the match is weak. For some rows the clone size is stated as once, few or many, or as a class when expanded; others skip it.

TRBD1	TRBV20-1	.	TRBJ1-6	TGCAGTGCTAGTAGGGACAGGGGGAAGGGGTCACCCCTCCACTTT	CSASRDRGKGSPLHF
.	TRBV12-3/TRBV12-4	few	TRBJ2-7	TGTGCCAGCAGTGATATTTCCTACGAGCAGTACTTC	CASSDISYEQYF
TRBD1	TRBV3-1	.	TRBJ1-4	TGTGCCAGCAGCCCAGCCGGACAGGGGATCGTCCGAAAAGAACTGTTTTTT	CASSPAGQGIVRKELFF
TRBD1	TRBV5-1	few	TRBJ1-2	TGCGCCAGCAGCGATGGGACAGGTGACTATGGCTACACCTTC	CASSDGTGDYGYTF
.	TRBV9	few	TRBJ2-3	TGTGCCAGCAGCGTAACAGGGAACAGGGATACGCAGTATTTT	CASSVTGNRDTQYF
TRBD2	TRBV7-9	few	TRBJ2-1	TGTGCCAGCAGGCCGACTAGCGGGAGTTTGGATGAGCAGTTCTTC	CASRPTSGSLDEQFF
.	TRBV4-1	.	TRBJ1-5	TGCGCCAGCAGCCAAGTGCTGTATAGCAATCAGCCCCAGCATTTT	CASSQVLYSNQPQHF
.	TRBV10-3	.	TRBJ2-1	TGTGCCATCAGTGAGTCAGGAGGGATCAATGAGCAGTTCTTC	CAISESGGINEQFF
TRBD1	TRBV6-2/TRBV6-3	.	TRBJ2-1	TGTGCCAGCAGTTACGTCCCAAGGGGGCCCCCCTACAATGAGCAGTTCTTC	CASSYVPRGPPYNEQFF
TRBD1	TRBV5-5	.	TRBJ2-7	TGTGCCAGCAGCCTCCCGGACAGGGGAATCTACGAGCAGTACTTC	CASSLPDRGIYEQYF
TRBD1	TRBV7-8	.	TRBJ1-4	TGTGCCAGCAGCCGGGGACAGCGTAATGAAAAACTGTTTTTT	CASSRGQRNEKLFF
TRBD2	TRBV5-1	.	TRBJ2-5	TGCGCCAGCAGCTCCGGGAGGGGGGCCTTGGAGACCCAGTACTTC	CASSSGRGALETQYF
TRBD2	TRBV4-3	.	TRBJ2-3	TGCGCCAGCAGCCCCTCGGCTAGCGGGAGGGGCGGGCAGTATTTT	CASSPSASGRGGQYF
.	TRBV24-1	few	TRBJ1-6	TGTGCCACCAGTGATTTTCCAGATAATTCACCCCTCCACTTT	CATSDFPDNSPLHF
TRBD1	TRBV5-5	few	TRBJ1-2	TGTGCCAGCAACCCAGGGGGCACTTACTATGGCTACACCTTC	CASNPGGTYYGYTF
TRBD2	TRBV5-4	few	TRBJ2-7	TGTGCCAGCAGCCCGTCGATAGCGGGGGGCACCTACGAGCAGTACTTC	CASSPSIAGGTYEQYF
.	TRBV7-2	few	TRBJ1-6	TGTGCCAGCAGCTTAGCGTCGTTCAATTCACCCCTCCACTTT	CASSLASFNSPLHF
TRBD1	TRBV12-3/TRBV12-4	.	TRBJ2-7	TGTGCCAGCAGTAACTGGACAGGGGTTTCCTACGAGCAGTACTTC	CASSNWTGVSYEQYF
TRBD1	TRBV7-3	.	TRBJ1-2	TGTGCCAGCAGCTTAGGGACAGGGCCACTACCTAACTATGGCTACACCTTC	CASSLGTGPLPNYGYTF
.	TRBV6-5	few	TRBJ1-1	TGTGCCAGCAGTTATGGAAGCCGAAACACTGAAGCTTTCTTT	CASSYGSRNTEAFF
.	TRBV6-6	.	TRBJ2-5	TGTGCCATGAGGGGGGGAGGGCAAGAGACCCAGTACTTC	CAMRGGGQETQYF
.	TRBV27	.	TRBJ2-7	TGTGCCAGCAGTGGGGTAGATTACGAGCAGTACTTC	CASSGVDYEQYF
.	TRBV12-3/TRBV12-4	.	TRBJ2-3	TGTGCCAGCAGTTTGTCCCTCATCAGGGTAGATACGCAGTATTTT	CASSLSLIRVDTQYF
.	TRBV4-2	many	TRBJ2-3	TGTGCCAGCACGCCGGTGGGGCAGGCGATTCGGTATTTT	CASTPVGQAIRYF
.	TRBV24-1	.	TRBJ1-1	TGTGCCACCAGTGATCCGAAGGGAGCGGGTGAAGCTTTCTTT	CATSDPKGAGEAFF
TRBD2	TRBV13	.	TRBJ2-2	TGTGCCAGCAGCTGGGGACTAGCGGCCGGGGAGCTGTTTTTT	CASSWGLAAGELFF